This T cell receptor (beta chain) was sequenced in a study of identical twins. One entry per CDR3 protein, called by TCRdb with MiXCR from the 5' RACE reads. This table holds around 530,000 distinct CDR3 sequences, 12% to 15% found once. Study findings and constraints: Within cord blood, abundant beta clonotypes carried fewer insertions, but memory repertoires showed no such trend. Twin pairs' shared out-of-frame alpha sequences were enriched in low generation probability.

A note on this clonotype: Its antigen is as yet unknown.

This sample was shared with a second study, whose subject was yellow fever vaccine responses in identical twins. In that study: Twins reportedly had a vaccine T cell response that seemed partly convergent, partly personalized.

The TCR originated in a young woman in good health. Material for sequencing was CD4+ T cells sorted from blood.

This CDR3 reads CAIKERTEAFF. As DNA, the CDR3 is TGTGCCATCAAAGAGAGAACTGAAGCTTTCTTT. The chain is built from TRBV10-3 and TRBJ1-1; D is ambiguous. The CDR3 consists of 11 residues. Trimming pared 7 bases from V and 5 bases from J, leaving 8 bases between. The germline V gene encodes CDR1 ENHRY and CDR2 SYGVKD.